This TCR beta chain was retrieved from a study of beta chain features in type 1 diabetes. Expressed TCRB transcripts got sequenced, as all isolated RNA was reverse transcribed. Assay used: immunoSEQ multiplex PCR; TCRdb lists only in-frame clones, some missing. The sample includes about 340,000 clones, less than 9.5% of them seen just once. CDR3 length equals 13 residues. V lost 2 bases and J 4 bases, leaving 8 bases between the germline ends. The germline CDR1 and CDR2 sequences are SGHTA and FQGNSA. Material for sequencing was central memory CD4+ T cells from blood. This TCR was sampled from a woman aged 18-30 years in good health. The gene calls are TRBV7-2 and TRBJ1-2; maybe TRBD1 (6 bases). This chain's CDR3 is CASSLSRGYGYTF. The CDR3 DNA reads TGTGCCAGCAGCTTAAGCAGGGGCTATGGCTACACCTTC.